Listed here are 21 T cell receptor beta chains from one sample, sequenced in a study of identical twins. TCRdb independently ran MiXCR on the 5' RACE reads; one entry per CDR3 protein. The sample contains some 500,000 distinct CDR3 sequences, under 25% of which appear only once. The same data also contributed to another study, on T cells expressing NK-cell markers.

The material sequenced was CD4+ T cells sorted from blood. These TCRs come from a young woman in good health.

The V and J genes are TRBV5-1 and TRBJ2-1; weak D call: TRBD1 (6 bases). The germline CDR1 and CDR2 sequences are SGHRS and YFSETQ. This CDR3 has 14 amino acids. V was clipped by 3 bases and J by 1 base, with 8 bases between them. CDR3: CASSWQGSYNEQFF. The DNA for the CDR3 is TGCGCCAGCAGCTGGCAGGGGTCCTACAATGAGCAGTTCTTC.

This clonotype was found a few times. V and J are TRBV20-1 and TRBJ2-1; 10 nucleotides agree with TRBD2. Germline trimming cut 5 bases from V and 10 bases from J; bases unmatched to any gene: 5. The CDR3 extends over 12 amino acids. The germline CDR1 and CDR2 sequences are DFQATT and SNEGSKA (reference sequence). This CDR3 reads CSAFSGLAEQFF. The CDR3 region has the DNA TGCAGTGCTTTCTCGGGACTAGCGGAGCAGTTCTTC.

The rearrangement uses TRBV7-3 and TRBJ2-2; 13 positions agree with TRBD2. The CDR3 has 18 amino acids. J was trimmed by 2 bases and V by 5 bases; bases with no gene match: 8. Looked up from germline, CDR1 is SGHTA and CDR2 is FQGTGA. This CDR3 is CASSQAGTSGTNTGELFF. The CDR3 region has the DNA TGTGCCAGCAGCCAGGCCGGGACTAGCGGGACAAACACCGGGGAGCTGTTTTTT. Drawing the rest from reference TRBV7-3 and TRBJ2-2, the complete variable domain is GAGVSQTPSNKVTEKGKYVELRCDPISGHTALYWYRQSLGQGPEFLIYFQGTGAADDSGLPNDRFFAVRPEGSVSTLKIQRTERGDSAVYLCASSQAGTSGTNTGELFFGEGSRLTVL.

This clonotype was found many times. The chain is built from TRBV6-6 and TRBJ2-7; TRBD1 aligns across 8 bases. CDR3 length equals 13 residues. The trim removed 5 bases at V and 3 bases at J, leaving 3 bases unmatched. Germline CDR1 reads MNHNY; CDR2 reads SVGAGI (reference sequence). Here the CDR3 reads CASSLGTGYEQYF. The CDR3, as DNA: TGTGCCAGCAGTCTGGGGACAGGCTACGAGCAGTACTTC.

This clonotype was detected only a few times. The V gene is TRBV20-1, the J gene TRBJ1-1; 7 nucleotides align to TRBD1. The CDR3 contains 14 residues. Trimming at V came to 8 bases and at J to 1 base, leaving 10 bases not matched to a gene. In germline, CDR1 is DFQATT, CDR2 SNEGSKA (reference sequence). The CDR3 region is CSISTGAPNTEAFF. The DNA of the CDR3 is TGCAGTATATCAACAGGGGCTCCGAACACTGAAGCTTTCTTT.

J is TRBJ2-1 and V is TRBV21-1. TRBV21-1 is annotated as a pseudogene. CDR3 length: 10 amino acids. The CDR3 coding sequence is TGTGCCAGCAGCAAAGGGGTGAGGCCCTTC. Protein sequence: CASSKGVRPF.

This clonotype was counted a few times. The V gene is TRBV20-1, the J gene TRBJ1-5, with TRBD1 matching 10 bases. Germline CDR1 and CDR2: DFQATT and SNEGSKA (reference sequence). The CDR3 contains 16 residues. With V trimmed by 0 bases and J by 5 bases, 7 bases remained unmatched. The CDR3 spells CSARDGGQGKYQPQHF. As DNA, the CDR3 is TGCAGTGCTAGAGACGGGGGACAGGGGAAGTATCAGCCCCAGCATTTT.

This clonotype turned up a few times. The rearrangement joins TRBV20-1 to TRBJ2-5, with D perhaps matching TRBD1 (5 bases). CDR3 length: 15 amino acids. Deletions cut 3 bases from V and 1 base from J, with 15 bases between. Germline V gene sequence: CDR1 DFQATT, CDR2 SNEGSKA (reference sequence). The CDR3 nucleotides read TGCAGTGCTAGGTTTCCTCAGGGTTCCCAAGAGACCCAGTACTTC. Translating it yields CSARFPQGSQETQYF.

The chain uses TRBV3-1 and TRBJ1-1; D ambiguous. The CDR3 is made up of 12 amino acids. V was pared by 2 bases and J by 11 bases, with 12 bases between. Per the germline V gene, CDR1 is LGHDT and CDR2 is YNNKEL (reference sequence). The CDR3 loop reads CASSQSTLEAFF. DNA for the CDR3: TGTGCCAGCAGCCAATCGACTTTGGAGGCTTTCTTT.

The rearrangement joins TRBV29-1 to TRBJ1-1; perhaps TRBD1 as D (5 bases). The germline gives CDR1 SQVTM, CDR2 ANQGSEA. Trimming cost V 2 bases and J 4 bases, with 14 bases left between them. The CDR3 has 14 amino acids. CDR3 sequence (DNA): TGCAGCGTTGAACGCCAGGGTGTTTCCACTGAAGCTTTCTTT. Translating it yields CSVERQGVSTEAFF.

This clonotype was observed a handful of times. This chain's CDR3 is CASSLTVGITDTQYF. In nucleotides, the CDR3 is TGTGCCAGCAGCTTAACGGTTGGGATCACAGATACGCAGTATTTT. J is TRBJ2-3 and V is TRBV7-2; the D is unclear. The CDR3 consists of 15 residues. The V end lost 2 bases, the J end lost 2 bases, and 11 bases lay between the germline ends. CDR1 is SGHTA, CDR2 FQGNSA, per germline. Full variable domain (outside the CDR3, taken from reference TRBV7-2 and TRBJ2-3): GAGVSQSPSNKVTEKGKDVELRCDPISGHTALYWYRQSLGQGLEFLIYFQGNSAPDKSGLPSDRFSAERTGGSVSTLTIQRTQQEDSAVYLCASSLTVGITDTQYFGPGTRLTVL.

The chain recombines TRBV24-1 with TRBJ2-5; no clear D. Germline CDR1 and CDR2: KGHDR and SFDVKD. The CDR3 spans 12 residues. V lost 3 bases to trimming and J lost 9 bases, with 10 bases between them. The CDR3 sequence: CATSDLSGAQYF. The CDR3 DNA follows: TGTGCCACCAGTGATCTCTCGGGTGCCCAGTACTTC.

This clonotype was seen more than once but under ten times. The chain couples TRBV7-2 to TRBJ2-4; 10 nucleotides line up with TRBD2. J lost 0 bases, V lost 4 bases, and 3 bases had no gene match. CDR3 length: 16 amino acids. The germline V gene has CDR1 SGHTA and CDR2 FQGNSA. The CDR3 coding sequence is TGTGCCAGCAGCTCCCTAGCGGGAGAAGCCAAAAACATTCAGTACTTC. This gives the protein CASSSLAGEAKNIQYF.

The V call is TRBV5-1, the J call TRBJ2-7, with unresolved D. Germline V CDR1 and CDR2: SGHRS, YFSETQ. This CDR3 region has 13 residues. With 0 bases removed from V and 4 bases from J, the gap between germline ends came to 8 bases. CDR3 amino acids: CASSLVPQYEQYF. The CDR3 DNA reads TGCGCCAGCAGCTTGGTCCCACAATACGAGCAGTACTTC.

The V gene is TRBV27, the J gene TRBJ2-5; unclear D gene. Germline CDR1 reads MNHEY; CDR2 reads SMNVEV (reference sequence). This CDR3 is built from 16 residues. The V gene lost 8 bases and the J gene lost 3 bases, with 22 bases spanning the gap. The CDR3 sequence: CASAANSLHEEETQYF. The CDR3 DNA sequence: TGTGCCAGCGCCGCCAACTCACTCCATGAGGAAGAGACCCAGTACTTC.

This sequence joins TRBV7-6 and TRBJ2-1; possible D gene TRBD2, 7 bases. Per the germline V gene, CDR1 is SGHVS and CDR2 is FNYEAQ. This CDR3 contains 15 residues. V was cut by 5 bases and J by 4 bases, with 15 bases left in between. The CDR3 sequence is CASSTGGQVYNEQFF. The CDR3 nucleotides read TGTGCCAGCAGCACCGGGGGGCAGGTGTACAATGAGCAGTTCTTC.

This chain connects TRBV15 to TRBJ1-1; D gene ambiguous. Germline loops: CDR1 LNHNV, CDR2 YYDKDF (reference sequence). The CDR3 runs to 12 residues. V lost 5 bases, J lost 1 base, and 5 bases lay in between. The DNA of the CDR3 is TGTGCCACCAGCTTGACGAACACTGAAGCTTTCTTT. Amino acid sequence: CATSLTNTEAFF. Full variable domain (rest looked up from reference TRBV15 and TRBJ1-1): DAMVIQNPRYQVTQFGKPVTLSCSQTLNHNVMYWYQQKSSQAPKLLFHYYDKDFNNEADTPDNFQSRRPNTSFCFLDIRSPGLGDTAMYLCATSLTNTEAFFGQGTRLTVV.

A few counts support this clonotype. V is TRBV27 and J is TRBJ2-5; D unclear. Trimming stripped 3 bases from V and 3 bases from J, with 11 bases between. In germline, CDR1 is MNHEY, CDR2 SMNVEV (reference sequence). The CDR3 has 14 residues. This CDR3 is CASSFTNSKETQYF. For the CDR3, the DNA is TGTGCCAGCAGTTTCACGAACAGTAAAGAGACCCAGTACTTC.

The rearrangement uses TRBV7-8 and TRBJ2-7, with D uncertain. The CDR3 loop spans 15 amino acids. The V and J ends lost 5 bases and 0 bases respectively, with 14 bases between them. The germline V gene has CDR1 SGHVS and CDR2 FQNEAQ. The CDR3 sequence is CASSHGILSSYEQYF. The DNA for the CDR3 is TGTGCCAGCAGCCATGGGATTCTCAGCTCCTACGAGCAGTACTTC.

This clonotype was counted a single time. J is TRBJ2-7 and V is TRBV2; tentative D call: TRBD2 (7 bases). Between the trimmed V and J ends, which lost 6 bases and 5 bases, there was a span of 14 bases. This CDR3 is built from 13 residues. CDR1 and CDR2 from the germline V gene are SNHLY and FYNNEI. The chain's CDR3 is CASRGGQGHEQYF. The CDR3 DNA is TGTGCCAGCAGGGGGGGGCAGGGCCACGAGCAGTACTTC.

This clonotype was counted only a few times. In DNA, the CDR3 is TGTGCCAGCAGCTTAGGGGACAGGGGGCAAGAGACCCAGTACTTC. Amino acid sequence: CASSLGDRGQETQYF. The rearrangement uses TRBV7-6 and TRBJ2-5, with TRBD1 identical over 11 bases. Looked up from germline, CDR1 is SGHVS and CDR2 is FNYEAQ. The CDR3 contains 15 residues. The ends lost 1 base at V and 2 bases at J; junction bases unmatched: 0.